The next 27 T cell receptor beta chains were all read from a single sample in a study of T cell repertoires in cytomegalovirus infection (dated by TCRdb to about 2019). These TCRs' antigens remain unknown. Read against the paper, the sample's treatment or condition label means: in vitro stimulation with specific CMV peptide epitopes to enrich CMV-specific T cells. The data were produced on an Illumina HiSeq 1500. In-frame beta chains were kept once TCRdb had trimmed the public reads at Q25 with fastp and called clones with MiXCR. One record per CDR3 amino acid sequence lists the most common genes and DNA. Counted in this sample were a few hundred thousand distinct CDR3 sequences; 25% to 30% of them appeared once. Jointly, the top ten make up over 15% of the sample. Sequenced here: cultured PBMCs, sampled from culture after CMV antigen stimulation. These receptors were collected from a human donor in good health (CMV status not recorded). Some clones in this sample may be carry-over from other donors' samples.

The V and J genes are TRBV27 and TRBJ2-5; D may be TRBD2 (7 bases). V lost 5 bases, J lost 1 base, and 20 bases lay in between. Germline values: CDR1 MNHEY, CDR2 SMNVEV (reference sequence). The CDR3 runs to 17 residues. The CDR3 sequence is CASSPAVGGGGQETQYF. In DNA, the CDR3 is TGTGCCAGCAGTCCAGCTGTTGGGGGAGGGGGCCAAGAGACCCAGTACTTC.

This clonotype has a handful of counts. V is TRBV19 and J is TRBJ1-6; the match to TRBD1 covers 9 bases. The CDR3 runs 15 residues. The germline V gene encodes CDR1 LNHDA and CDR2 SQIVND (reference sequence). Trimming at V came to 9 bases and at J to 8 bases, leaving 11 bases not matched to a gene. The CDR3 coding sequence is TGTGCCAGCAAAGATAAGGACAGGGGACATTCACCCCTCCACTTT. Translated, it gives CASKDKDRGHSPLHF.

The CDR3 nucleotides read TGTGCCAGCCGGGTTAGGACAGGAAGGACTAACACTGAAGCTTTCTTT. As protein: CASRVRTGRTNTEAFF. The genes are TRBV6-5 and TRBJ1-1, with 7 bases fitting TRBD1. From germline, CDR1 is MNHEY and CDR2 SVGAGI. The CDR3 runs 16 residues. Trimming cost V 8 bases and J 2 bases; bases outside gene matches: 14.

The V gene is TRBV20-1, the J gene TRBJ2-4; TRBD1 is a possible D gene (5 bases). The length of the CDR3 is 14 residues. The germline CDR1 and CDR2 sequences are DFQATT and SNEGSKA (reference sequence). Trimming removed 0 bases at V and 10 bases at J, with 16 bases between. The DNA for the CDR3 is TGCAGTGCTAGAGATATGCAGGGTTATTCGATTCAGTACTTC. Translation gives CSARDMQGYSIQYF.

This clonotype was counted many times. The gene calls are TRBV7-3 and TRBJ1-1, with TRBD1 as a possible D gene (6 bases). Germline values: CDR1 SGHTA, CDR2 FQGTGA. The CDR3 consists of 16 residues. Deletions cut 1 base from V and 1 base from J, with 13 bases between. The CDR3 DNA sequence: TGTGCCAGCAGCTTAATGACCCCAGGGGAGAACACTGAAGCTTTCTTT. Amino acids: CASSLMTPGENTEAFF.

This clonotype was recorded a few times. The chain uses TRBV7-3 and TRBJ2-1; D perhaps matches TRBD1 (5 bases). The CDR3 spans 13 residues. V shed 4 bases and J shed 5 bases, with 9 bases lying between them. Germline lookup yields CDR1 SGHTA and CDR2 FQGTGA. CDR3 bases: TGTGCCAGCAGCTCAGGGTCAGACAATGAGCAGTTCTTC. Translated: CASSSGSDNEQFF.

Ten or more counts support this clonotype. The gene calls are TRBV7-2 and TRBJ2-1; TRBD2 aligns across 10 bases. The V and J ends lost 8 bases and 7 bases, in that order; junction bases with no gene match: 5. Germline CDR1 and CDR2: SGHTA and FQGNSA. The length of the CDR3 is 13 residues. The CDR3 sequence: CASRRTSGNEQFF. CDR3 coding DNA: TGTGCCAGCCGCCGGACTAGCGGTAATGAGCAGTTCTTC.

The V and J genes are TRBV4-1 and TRBJ2-1; 7 positions match TRBD2. The J segment lost 6 bases and the V segment lost 0 bases, leaving 8 bases of the junction unmatched. CDR1 and CDR2 from the germline V gene are MGHRA and YSYEKL. The CDR3 spans 16 residues. The CDR3 sequence: CASSQDLGRPLNEQFF. CDR3 in DNA: TGCGCCAGCAGCCAAGATCTCGGGAGGCCCCTCAATGAGCAGTTCTTC.

Ten or more counts support this clonotype. The chain uses TRBV7-2 and TRBJ2-3, with 12 bases identical to TRBD2. The CDR3 spans 16 residues. The germline CDR1 and CDR2 sequences are SGHTA and FQGNSA. With 5 bases clipped from V and 2 bases from J, the junction kept 5 bases outside the gene matches. In DNA form, the CDR3 reads TGTGCCAGCAGCGCCCGACTAGCGGGGGCCACAGATACGCAGTATTTT. Translating it yields CASSARLAGATDTQYF.

The sample holds a few counts of this clonotype. The chain combines TRBV19 with TRBJ2-2; perhaps TRBD1 as D (6 bases). CDR1 is LNHDA and CDR2 is SQIVND in the germline V gene (reference sequence). The CDR3 runs to 15 residues. Trimming stripped 5 bases from V and 0 bases from J, with 10 bases between. CDR3 sequence: CASSPGTSNTGELFF. CDR3 in DNA: TGTGCCAGTAGTCCCGGGACATCGAACACCGGGGAGCTGTTTTTT. The complete variable domain, with remaining parts taken from reference TRBV19 and TRBJ2-2, reads DGGITQSPKYLFRKEGQNVTLSCEQNLNHDAMYWYRQDPGQGLRLIYYSQIVNDFQKGDIAEGYSVSREKKESFPLTVTSAQKNPTAFYLCASSPGTSNTGELFFGEGSRLTVL.

This sequence joins TRBV20-1 and TRBJ2-3; a weak D match, TRBD2 (7 bases). In germline, CDR1 is DFQATT, CDR2 SNEGSKA (reference sequence). The V end lost 7 bases, the J end lost 4 bases, and 18 bases lay between the germline ends. CDR3 size: 14 residues. CDR3 bases: TGCAGTGTCTGGGGGGGGGCGGAGGCAGATACGCAGTATTTT. Protein product: CSVWGGAEADTQYF.

This clonotype was seen more than once but under ten times. This chain connects TRBV6-5 to TRBJ2-1; 9 nucleotides line up with TRBD1. Germline CDR1 and CDR2: MNHEY and SVGAGI. The length of the CDR3 is 15 residues. The J segment lost 5 bases and the V segment lost 4 bases, leaving 6 bases of the junction unmatched. In DNA form, the CDR3 reads TGTGCCAGCAGTTCCGGGACAGGGTACCACAATGAGCAGTTCTTC. It encodes CASSSGTGYHNEQFF.

This chain links TRBV5-5 with TRBJ2-7; TRBD1 matches at 9 bases. CDR3 size: 14 residues. V lost 0 bases to trimming and J lost 7 bases; unmatched junction nucleotides: 5. The germline V gene encodes CDR1 SGHKS and CDR2 YYEKEE (reference sequence). The CDR3 coding sequence is TGTGCCAGCAGCTTGGGGGGGACAGGGCGGGAGCAGTACTTC. It is translated as CASSLGGTGREQYF.

This chain links TRBV6-1 with TRBJ2-7, with no clear D. The germline V gene encodes CDR1 MNHNS and CDR2 SASEGT. The CDR3 is 15 residues long. V was cut by 7 bases and J by 3 bases, with 19 bases left in between. The DNA for the CDR3 is TGTGCCAGCATAGCCTACCGATTTTCGGGCTACGAGCAGTACTTC. This codes for CASIAYRFSGYEQYF.

This clonotype was seen a handful of times. The rearrangement joins TRBV4-1 to TRBJ1-4; 8 bases are a match to TRBD1. The germline V gene encodes CDR1 MGHRA and CDR2 YSYEKL. The V segment lost 1 base and the J segment 5 bases; nucleotides outside the gene matches: 6. This CDR3 region has 16 residues. The CDR3 sequence: CASSQGRGDRNEKLFF. CDR3 DNA: TGCGCCAGCAGCCAAGGAAGGGGGGACAGGAATGAAAAACTGTTTTTT.

This clonotype was counted between two and nine times. This sequence joins TRBV12-3 or TRBV12-4 and TRBJ2-7; 10 positions agree with TRBD2. Germline trimming cut 3 bases from V and 6 bases from J; bases unmatched to any gene: 8. CDR3 length: 15 amino acids. The CDR3 DNA is TGTGCCAGCAGTTTCACTAGCGGGACGATGGGCGAGCAGTACTTC. Translated, it gives CASSFTSGTMGEQYF.

This chain uses TRBV6-1 with TRBJ2-3, with TRBD1 matching over 8 bases. CDR1 and CDR2 from the germline V gene are MNHNS and SASEGT. The V segment lost 4 bases and the J segment 2 bases; nucleotides outside the gene matches: 2. This CDR3 has 14 amino acids. The CDR3 region has the DNA TGTGCCAGCAGTGGACAGGGGCACACAGATACGCAGTATTTT. Protein: CASSGQGHTDTQYF.

The chain couples TRBV11-2 to TRBJ1-1, with D uncertain. Trimming stripped 7 bases from V and 2 bases from J, with 14 bases between. This CDR3 is 14 amino acids long. CDR1 SGHAT and CDR2 FQNNGV come from the germline V gene. CDR3 loop: CASTYWNSNTEAFF. The CDR3 nucleotides are TGTGCCAGCACCTATTGGAACTCCAACACTGAAGCTTTCTTT.

This clonotype was observed a few times. The chain carries TRBV19 and TRBJ2-7; D not certain. V lost 3 bases, J lost 0 bases, and 6 bases lay in between. Germline-derived CDR1 and CDR2 are LNHDA and SQIVND (reference sequence). CDR3 length: 13 amino acids. The CDR3 coding sequence is TGTGCCAGTAGTATGCTGAGCTCCTACGAGCAGTACTTC. Residues: CASSMLSSYEQYF.

The chain links TRBV20-1 to TRBJ1-4; D is possibly TRBD1 (5 bases). CDR1 DFQATT and CDR2 SNEGSKA come from the germline V gene (reference sequence). The V end lost 3 bases, the J end lost 3 bases, and 8 bases lay between the germline ends. The CDR3 is 13 residues long. DNA for the CDR3: TGCAGTGCTAGCAGACAGTCTAATGAAAAACTGTTTTTT. It translates to CSASRQSNEKLFF.

This clonotype was detected a few times. The V and J genes are TRBV5-1 and TRBJ1-1; no firm D call. The CDR3 covers 15 residues. Trimming pared 4 bases from V and 0 bases from J, leaving 13 bases between. CDR1 and CDR2 (germline): SGHRS, YFSETQ. CDR3 protein: CASSPTPSLNTEAFF. The DNA of the CDR3 is TGCGCCAGCAGCCCTACCCCGTCGTTGAACACTGAAGCTTTCTTT.

This clonotype has a handful of counts. V is TRBV13 and J is TRBJ1-2, with TRBD1 identical over 9 bases. The CDR3 loop spans 19 amino acids. The V and J ends lost 5 bases and 0 bases, in that order; junction bases with no gene match: 16. The V gene's germline CDR1 is PRHDT and CDR2 FYEKMQ (reference sequence). In nucleotides, the CDR3 is TGTGCCAGCAGCACCAGACAGGGGGGACCCATTGGGCCTAACTATGGCTACACCTTC. Translating it yields CASSTRQGGPIGPNYGYTF.

This clonotype was seen more than once but under ten times. V gene TRBV30 combines with J gene TRBJ2-7, with D tentatively TRBD2 (6 bases). CDR3 length equals 12 residues. V was shortened by 8 bases and J by 7 bases, with 18 bases between the two germline ends. Germline V gene lookup returns CDR1 GTSNPN and CDR2 SVGIG (reference sequence). The CDR3 coding sequence is TGTGCCCATACCCGAGGCGCGGGGGAGCAGTACTTC. As protein: CAHTRGAGEQYF.

This clonotype was seen a handful of times. The chain employs TRBV6-2 or TRBV6-3 and TRBJ2-7, with a weak D call TRBD2 (6 bases). The ends were cut back, 5 bases at V and 4 bases at J, with 12 bases in the middle. Germline V gene sequence: CDR1 MNHEY, CDR2 SVGEGT. The CDR3 contains 13 residues. The CDR3 sequence is CASSRPGGYEQYF. The CDR3 DNA follows: TGTGCCAGCAGTCGACCAGGAGGGTACGAGCAGTACTTC.

The chain has TRBV6-2 or TRBV6-3 and TRBJ2-3, with a weak D call TRBD2 (6 bases). The V gene lost 10 bases and the J gene lost 2 bases, with 13 bases spanning the gap. The CDR3 has 13 amino acids. CDR1 and CDR2 from the germline V gene are MNHEY and SVGEGT. The CDR3 loop is CAIAGLVTDTQYF. CDR3 nucleotide sequence: TGTGCCATCGCGGGACTCGTCACAGATACGCAGTATTTT.

V is TRBV6-2 or TRBV6-3 and J is TRBJ1-2; TRBD1 aligns across 7 bases. This CDR3 region has 14 residues. Losses at the gene ends were 6 bases for V and 6 bases for J; bases not matched to a gene: 10. Germline V gene data show CDR1 as MNHEY and CDR2 as SVGEGT. DNA of the CDR3: TGTGCCAGCAGCACTACAGGGGAAATCCATGGCTACACCTTC. Translating gives CASSTTGEIHGYTF.

The gene calls are TRBV18 and TRBJ1-1, with TRBD1 matching 10 bases. V lost 4 bases to trimming and J lost 3 bases; unmatched junction nucleotides: 5. CDR1 is KGHSH, CDR2 LQKENI, per germline. CDR3 length: 15 residues. DNA of the CDR3: TGTGCCAGCTCACGGATGGGGACAGGGGACACTGAAGCTTTCTTT. Protein sequence: CASSRMGTGDTEAFF. Looking up the rest from reference TRBV18 and TRBJ1-1 gives the full variable domain: NAGVMQNPRHLVRRRGQEARLRCSPMKGHSHVYWYRQLPEEGLKFMVYLQKENIIDESGMPKERFSAEFPKEGPSILRIQQVVRGDSAAYFCASSRMGTGDTEAFFGQGTRLTVV.